What follows are 8 T cell receptor beta chains derived from one specimen sequenced in a study of blood T cells in healthy people across ages. PCR was performed a second time for about 7 to 11 cycles using a sample-barcoded 5' primer and a J-beta primer mix. In TCRdb, the 5' RACE reads were re-called with MiXCR into one record per CDR3 protein. In the table there are about 1.5 million distinct CDR3 sequences, under 55% of which are singletons. Sequencing input: blood. The source is a woman aged 18-29 years in good health.

V usage is TRBV11-2 and J usage is TRBJ2-3; 10 bases are shared with TRBD2. Germline V gene sequence: CDR1 SGHAT, CDR2 FQNNGV. The CDR3 covers 16 residues. The V segment lost 3 bases and the J segment 8 bases; nucleotides outside the gene matches: 11. The CDR3 nucleotides read TGTGCCAGCAGCTTGAGTCGACTAGCGGGCGGAGCTACGCAGTATTTT. Translated: CASSLSRLAGGATQYF.

A few counts support this clonotype. The rearrangement links TRBV2 to TRBJ1-2; 8 bases fit TRBD1. The CDR3 covers 14 residues. Germline V gene sequence: CDR1 SNHLY, CDR2 FYNNEI. Losses at the gene ends were 3 bases for V and 6 bases for J; bases not matched to a gene: 6. For the CDR3, the DNA is TGTGCCAGCAGTGATAGACAGGGGAATGATGGCTACACCTTC. This sequence encodes CASSDRQGNDGYTF.

J is TRBJ2-7 and V is TRBV5-1; a possible D gene is TRBD2 (6 bases). The CDR3 is made up of 14 amino acids. CDR1 and CDR2 (germline): SGHRS, YFSETQ. Trimming pared 4 bases from V and 3 bases from J, leaving 14 bases between. CDR3 residues: CASSMGLGDYEQYF. CDR3 sequence (DNA): TGCGCCAGCAGCATGGGACTTGGGGACTACGAGCAGTACTTC.

A few counts support this clonotype. The chain couples TRBV12-3 or TRBV12-4 to TRBJ2-5; D assignment may be TRBD1 or TRBD2 (5 bases each). The CDR3 has 14 amino acids. V shed 7 bases and J shed 5 bases, with 17 bases lying between them. The CDR3 DNA is TGTGCCAGCAATCGGAACGGGGCGACCGAGACCCAGTACTTC. Protein: CASNRNGATETQYF.

This clonotype appeared a single time. The rearrangement links TRBV5-1 to TRBJ2-7, with a possible D match to TRBD1 (6 bases). The V gene lost 4 bases and the J gene lost 3 bases, with 14 bases spanning the gap. The CDR3 loop spans 14 amino acids. CDR1 is SGHRS and CDR2 is YFSETQ in the germline V gene. The CDR3 sequence: CASSLRTEVYEQYF. In DNA, the CDR3 is TGCGCCAGCAGCCTCCGGACAGAAGTCTACGAGCAGTACTTC.

The chain combines TRBV7-2 with TRBJ1-5, with D unresolved. The length of the CDR3 is 13 residues. V was shortened by 4 bases and J by 3 bases, with 7 bases between the two germline ends. Looked up from germline, CDR1 is SGHTA and CDR2 is FQGNSA. CDR3 DNA: TGTGCCAGCAGCTACAGCGACAATCAGCCCCAGCATTTT. As protein: CASSYSDNQPQHF.

This clonotype was detected a few times. This chain links TRBV4-1 with TRBJ1-5; 7 bases are shared with TRBD1. CDR1 MGHRA and CDR2 YSYEKL come from the germline V gene. V dropped 3 bases and J dropped 5; count of bases not matched to a gene: 7. The CDR3 consists of 15 residues. The CDR3 sequence: CASSQSGTAYQPQHF. The CDR3 DNA reads as TGCGCCAGCAGCCAGTCCGGGACAGCCTATCAGCCCCAGCATTTT.

This clonotype was counted ten times or more. V is TRBV6-4 and J is TRBJ2-5; 12 bases are shared with TRBD2. The CDR3 covers 14 residues. J lost 11 bases, V lost 5 bases, and 9 bases had no gene match. Germline loops: CDR1 MRHNA, CDR2 SNTAGT. CDR3 amino acids: CASSTGLAGNEQYF. The CDR3 region has the DNA TGTGCCAGCAGTACGGGACTAGCGGGCAATGAGCAGTACTTC.